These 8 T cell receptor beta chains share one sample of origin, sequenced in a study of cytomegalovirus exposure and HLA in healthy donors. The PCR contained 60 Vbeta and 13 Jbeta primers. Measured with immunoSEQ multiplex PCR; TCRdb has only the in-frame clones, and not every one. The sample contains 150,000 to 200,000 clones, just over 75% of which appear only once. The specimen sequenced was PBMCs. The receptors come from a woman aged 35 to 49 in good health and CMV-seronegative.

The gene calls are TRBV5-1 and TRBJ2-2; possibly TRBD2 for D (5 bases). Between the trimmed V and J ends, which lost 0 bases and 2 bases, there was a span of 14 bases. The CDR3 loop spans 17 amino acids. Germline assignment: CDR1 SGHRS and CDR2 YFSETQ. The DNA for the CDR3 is TGCGCCAGCAGCTTGGACCCTAGCTCCTCCAACACCGGGGAGCTGTTTTTT. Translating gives CASSLDPSSSNTGELFF. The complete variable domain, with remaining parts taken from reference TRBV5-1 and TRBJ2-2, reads KAGVTQTPRYLIKTRGQQVTLSCSPISGHRSVSWYQQTPGQGLQFLFEYFSETQRNKGNFPGRFSGRQFSNSRSEMNVSTLELGDSALYLCASSLDPSSSNTGELFFGEGSRLTVL.

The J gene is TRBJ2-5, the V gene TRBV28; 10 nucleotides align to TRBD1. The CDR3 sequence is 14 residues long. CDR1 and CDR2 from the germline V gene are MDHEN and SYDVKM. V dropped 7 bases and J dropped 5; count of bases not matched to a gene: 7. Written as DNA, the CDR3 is TGTGCCAGCACTACGACAGGGGGCATGGAGACCCAGTACTTC. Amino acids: CASTTTGGMETQYF.

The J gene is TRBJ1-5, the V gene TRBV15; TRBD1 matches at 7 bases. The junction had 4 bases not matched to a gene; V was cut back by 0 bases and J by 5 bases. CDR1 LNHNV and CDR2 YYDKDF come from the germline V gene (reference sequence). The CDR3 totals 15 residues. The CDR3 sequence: CATSREVTGDQPQHF. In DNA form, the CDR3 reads TGTGCCACCAGCAGAGAAGTCACAGGGGATCAGCCCCAGCATTTT.

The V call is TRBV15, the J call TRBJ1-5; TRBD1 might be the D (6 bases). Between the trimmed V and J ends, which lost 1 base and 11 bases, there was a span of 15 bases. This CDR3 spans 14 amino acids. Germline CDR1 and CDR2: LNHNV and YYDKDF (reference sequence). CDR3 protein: CATSRGLSGQSQHF. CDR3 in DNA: TGTGCCACCAGCAGAGGATTGTCGGGACAATCCCAGCATTTT.

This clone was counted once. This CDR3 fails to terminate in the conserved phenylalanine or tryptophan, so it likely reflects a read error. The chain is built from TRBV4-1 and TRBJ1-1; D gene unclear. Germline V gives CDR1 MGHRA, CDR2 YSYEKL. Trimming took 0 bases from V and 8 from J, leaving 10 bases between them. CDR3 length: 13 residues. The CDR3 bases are TGCGCCAGCAGCCAAGATGAAGTTACAGAAGCTTTCCTT. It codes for CASSQDEVTEAFL.

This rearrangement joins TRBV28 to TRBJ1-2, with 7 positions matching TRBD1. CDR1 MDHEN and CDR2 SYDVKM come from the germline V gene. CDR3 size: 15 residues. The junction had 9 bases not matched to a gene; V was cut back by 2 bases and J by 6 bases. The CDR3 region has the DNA TGTGCCAGCAGTTTAGAGGGGGCGGTGGCGAATGGCTACACCTTC. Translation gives CASSLEGAVANGYTF.

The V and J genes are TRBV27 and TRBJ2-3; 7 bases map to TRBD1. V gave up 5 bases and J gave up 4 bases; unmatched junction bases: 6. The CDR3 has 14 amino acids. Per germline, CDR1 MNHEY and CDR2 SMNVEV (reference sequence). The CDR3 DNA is TGTGCCAGCAGTATCTACAGGGGATCAGATACGCAGTATTTT. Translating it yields CASSIYRGSDTQYF.

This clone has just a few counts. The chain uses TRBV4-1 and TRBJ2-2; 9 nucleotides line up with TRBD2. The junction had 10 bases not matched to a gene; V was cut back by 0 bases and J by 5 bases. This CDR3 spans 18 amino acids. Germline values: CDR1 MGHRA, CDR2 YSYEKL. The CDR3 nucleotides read TGCGCCAGCAGCCAAGAGTCCCTAGCGGGACTCCGAACCGGGGAGCTGTTTTTT. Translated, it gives CASSQESLAGLRTGELFF.